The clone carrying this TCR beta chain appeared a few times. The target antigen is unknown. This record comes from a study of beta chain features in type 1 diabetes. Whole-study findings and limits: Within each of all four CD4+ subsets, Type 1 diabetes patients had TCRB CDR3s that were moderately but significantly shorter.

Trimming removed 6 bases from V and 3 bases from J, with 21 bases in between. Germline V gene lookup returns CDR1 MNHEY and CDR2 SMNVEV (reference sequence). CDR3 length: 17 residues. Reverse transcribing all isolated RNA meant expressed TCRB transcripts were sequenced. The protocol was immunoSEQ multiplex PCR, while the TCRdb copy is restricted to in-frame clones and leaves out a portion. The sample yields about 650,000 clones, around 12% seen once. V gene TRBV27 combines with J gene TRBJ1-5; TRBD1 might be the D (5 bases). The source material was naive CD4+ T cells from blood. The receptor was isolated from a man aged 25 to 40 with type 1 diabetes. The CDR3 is CASRAMGLSRLNQPQHF. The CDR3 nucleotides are TGTGCCAGCAGGGCCATGGGGCTGTCGCGACTCAATCAGCCCCAGCATTTT.